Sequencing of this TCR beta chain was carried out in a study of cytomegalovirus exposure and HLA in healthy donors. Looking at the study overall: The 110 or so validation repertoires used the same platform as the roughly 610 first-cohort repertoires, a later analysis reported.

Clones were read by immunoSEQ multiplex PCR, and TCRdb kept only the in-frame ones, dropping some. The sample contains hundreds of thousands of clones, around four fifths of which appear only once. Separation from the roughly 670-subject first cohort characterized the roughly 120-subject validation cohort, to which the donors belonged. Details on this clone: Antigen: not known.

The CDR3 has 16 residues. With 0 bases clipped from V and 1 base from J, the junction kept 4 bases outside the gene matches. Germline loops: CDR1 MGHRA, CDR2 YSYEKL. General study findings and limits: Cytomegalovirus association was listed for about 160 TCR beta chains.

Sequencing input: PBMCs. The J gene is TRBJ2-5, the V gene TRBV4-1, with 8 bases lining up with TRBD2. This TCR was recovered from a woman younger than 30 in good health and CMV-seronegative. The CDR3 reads CASSQEIAGSQETQYF. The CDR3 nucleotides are TGCGCCAGCAGCCAAGAGATAGCGGGGAGCCAAGAGACCCAGTACTTC.